Ten or more counts support the clone carrying this TCR beta chain. This specimen comes from a study of T-cell reconstitution after alpha-beta-depleted transplantation in children. Unique molecular identifiers were used to barcode this TCRbeta library. Each CDR3 protein is one row after TCRdb ran MiXCR on the PCR reads. The sample records about 200,000 distinct CDR3 sequences, under 8.5% being singletons. The CDR3 is made up of 12 amino acids. Looked up from germline, CDR1 is DFQATT and CDR2 is SNEGSKA (reference sequence). V was pared by 8 bases and J by 10 bases, with 18 bases between. Here the sequenced sample was PBMCs, mostly from graft donor cells, taken 360 days after TCRalphabeta/CD19-depleted stem cell transplant. The sequence came from a male patient aged 2 to 9 who had a stem cell transplant for acute myeloid leukemia, so the T cells may come from the graft donor. V is TRBV20-1 and J is TRBJ2-1; a possible D gene is TRBD2 (6 bases). CDR3 nucleotide sequence: TGCAGTCCTACCGGGACTCACGGCGAGCAGTTCTTC. Translating it yields CSPTGTHGEQFF.